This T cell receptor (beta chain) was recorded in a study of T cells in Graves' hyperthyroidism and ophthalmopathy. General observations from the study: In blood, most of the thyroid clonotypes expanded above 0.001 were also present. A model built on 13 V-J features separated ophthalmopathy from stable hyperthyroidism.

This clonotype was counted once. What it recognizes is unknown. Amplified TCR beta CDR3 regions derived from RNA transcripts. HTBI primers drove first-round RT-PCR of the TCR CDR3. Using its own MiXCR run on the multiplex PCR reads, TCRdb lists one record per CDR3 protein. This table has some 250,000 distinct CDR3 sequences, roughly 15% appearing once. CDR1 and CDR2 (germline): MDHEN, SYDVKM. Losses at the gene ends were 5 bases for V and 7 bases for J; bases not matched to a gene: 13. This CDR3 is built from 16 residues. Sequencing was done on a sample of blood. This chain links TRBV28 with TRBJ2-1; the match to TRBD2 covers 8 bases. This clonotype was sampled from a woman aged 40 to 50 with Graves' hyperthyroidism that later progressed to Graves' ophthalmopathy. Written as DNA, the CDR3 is TGTGCCAGCAGTGCCTTACTCGGACTAGCTAGAAATGAGCAGTTCTTC. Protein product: CASSALLGLARNEQFF. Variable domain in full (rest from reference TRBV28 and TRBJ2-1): DVKVTQSSRYLVKRTGEKVFLECVQDMDHENMFWYRQDPGLGLRLIYFSYDVKMKEKGDIPEGYSVSREKKERFSLILESASTNQTSMYLCASSALLGLARNEQFFGPGTRLTVL.